The 7 T cell receptor beta chains reported below all come from one sample, sequenced in a study of radiotherapy plus CTLA-4 blockade in lung cancer. Profiling relied on immunoSEQ multiplex PCR, and the TCRdb table lists in-frame clones only, not all of them. The data hold some 27,000 clones, with around four fifths observed a single time. The sequencing used peripheral blood, collected from a patient treated with radiotherapy plus ipilimumab. The receptors shown here come from a human donor with non-small cell lung cancer that progressed on radiotherapy plus ipilimumab.

This clone was seen only once. The CDR3 spells CSVERGVAGGNEQFF. The CDR3 DNA reads as TGCAGCGTTGAAAGGGGGGTAGCGGGAGGTAATGAGCAGTTCTTC. V gene TRBV29-1 combines with J gene TRBJ2-1, with 10 positions matching TRBD2. Germline CDR1 SQVTM, CDR2 ANQGSEA. CDR3 length: 15 amino acids. With V trimmed by 2 bases and J by 7 bases, 8 bases remained unmatched.

The chain is built from TRBV28 and TRBJ2-7; 9 nucleotides align to TRBD2. CDR1 is MDHEN and CDR2 is SYDVKM in the germline V gene. The trim removed 6 bases at V and 4 bases at J, leaving 19 bases unmatched. This CDR3 has 18 residues. The CDR3 DNA is TGTGCCAGCAGCCCTGCAGGCGGGGGGGCCGGAACCCTATACGAGCAGTACTTC. Protein sequence: CASSPAGGGAGTLYEQYF.

The CDR3 sequence: CASSFRGGTDTQYF. The CDR3 nucleotides are TGTGCCAGCAGTTTCAGGGGTGGCACAGATACGCAGTATTTT. J is TRBJ2-3 and V is TRBV6-5; D may be TRBD1 (6 bases). The V gene's germline CDR1 is MNHEY and CDR2 SVGAGI. Trimming stripped 4 bases from V and 1 base from J, with 9 bases between. The length of the CDR3 is 14 residues.

The chain is built from TRBV7-2 and TRBJ2-5; D remains ambiguous. Germline V gene data show CDR1 as SGHTA and CDR2 as FQGNSA. V was trimmed by 3 bases and J by 4 bases, leaving 3 bases between them. The CDR3 sequence is 11 residues long. The CDR3 protein is CASSFRETQYF. The CDR3 region has the DNA TGTGCCAGCAGCTTCCGAGAGACCCAGTACTTC.

This clone has a handful of counts. V is TRBV18 and J is TRBJ1-2; 9 bases agree with TRBD1. Germline CDR1 KGHSH, CDR2 LQKENI. V shed 3 bases, J shed 8 bases, and the junction held 4 bases outside the gene matches. The CDR3 spans 13 residues. The CDR3 coding sequence is TGTGCCAGCTCACCCGACAGGGGGAGCGGCTACACCTTC. This codes for CASSPDRGSGYTF.

This chain joins TRBV7-2 and TRBJ1-1; no definite D call. Germline V CDR1 and CDR2: SGHTA, FQGNSA. This CDR3 comprises 13 residues. V was cut by 2 bases and J by 1 base, with 5 bases left in between. The CDR3 sequence is CASSLTGNTEAFF. In DNA, the CDR3 is TGTGCCAGCAGCTTAACCGGGAACACTGAAGCTTTCTTT. The full variable domain, its missing parts supplied by reference TRBV7-2 and TRBJ1-1, is GAGVSQSPSNKVTEKGKDVELRCDPISGHTALYWYRQSLGQGLEFLIYFQGNSAPDKSGLPSDRFSAERTGGSVSTLTIQRTQQEDSAVYLCASSLTGNTEAFFGQGTRLTVV.

This clone was counted once. The gene calls are TRBV6-6 and TRBJ2-3; possible D gene TRBD2, 6 bases. Trimming removed 7 bases at V and 2 bases at J, with 19 bases between. This CDR3 has 16 residues. From germline, CDR1 is MNHNY and CDR2 SVGAGI (reference sequence). CDR3 sequence (DNA): TGTGCCAGCACTCGGACCCCGGGACTCACCACAGATACGCAGTATTTT. It encodes CASTRTPGLTTDTQYF.